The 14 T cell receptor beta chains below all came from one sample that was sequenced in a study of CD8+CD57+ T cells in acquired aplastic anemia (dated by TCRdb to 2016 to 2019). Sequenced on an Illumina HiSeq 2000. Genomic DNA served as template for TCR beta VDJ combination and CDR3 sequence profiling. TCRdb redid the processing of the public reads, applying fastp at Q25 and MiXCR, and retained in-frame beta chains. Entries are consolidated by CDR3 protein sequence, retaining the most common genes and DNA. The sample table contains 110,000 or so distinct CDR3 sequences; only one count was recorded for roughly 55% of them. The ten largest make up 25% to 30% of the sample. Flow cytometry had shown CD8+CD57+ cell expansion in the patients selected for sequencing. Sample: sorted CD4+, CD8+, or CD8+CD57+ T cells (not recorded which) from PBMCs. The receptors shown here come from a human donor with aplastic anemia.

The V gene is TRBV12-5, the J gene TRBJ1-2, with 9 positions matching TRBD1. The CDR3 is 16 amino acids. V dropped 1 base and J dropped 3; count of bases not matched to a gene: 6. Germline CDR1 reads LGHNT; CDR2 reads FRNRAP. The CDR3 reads CASGLARDREDYGYTF. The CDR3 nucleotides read TGTGCTAGTGGTTTGGCCCGGGACAGGGAGGACTATGGCTACACCTTC.

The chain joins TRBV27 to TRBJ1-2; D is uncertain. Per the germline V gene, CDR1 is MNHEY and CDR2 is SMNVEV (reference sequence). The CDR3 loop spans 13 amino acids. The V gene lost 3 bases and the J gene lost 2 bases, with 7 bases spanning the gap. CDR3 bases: TGTGCCAGCAGTTTGACATCGAACTATGGCTACACCTTC. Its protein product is CASSLTSNYGYTF.

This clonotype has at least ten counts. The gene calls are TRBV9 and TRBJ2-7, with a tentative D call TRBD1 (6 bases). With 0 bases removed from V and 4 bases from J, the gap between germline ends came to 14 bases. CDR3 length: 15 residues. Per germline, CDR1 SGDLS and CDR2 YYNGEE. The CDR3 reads CASSVGGGGGYEQYF. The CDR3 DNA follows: TGTGCCAGCAGCGTAGGAGGGGGTGGGGGATACGAGCAGTACTTC.

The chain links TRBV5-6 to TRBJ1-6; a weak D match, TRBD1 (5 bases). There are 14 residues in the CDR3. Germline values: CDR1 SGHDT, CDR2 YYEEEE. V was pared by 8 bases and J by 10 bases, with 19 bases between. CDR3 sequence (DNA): TGTGCCAGTTTGCAGGGTACGGAAGGGTCACCCCTCCACTTT. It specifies CASLQGTEGSPLHF.

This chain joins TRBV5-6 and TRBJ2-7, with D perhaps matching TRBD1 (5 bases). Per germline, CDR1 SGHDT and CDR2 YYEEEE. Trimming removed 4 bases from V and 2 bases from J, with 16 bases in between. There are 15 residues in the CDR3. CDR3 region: CASSLNVGHPYEQYF. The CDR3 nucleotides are TGTGCCAGCAGCCTCAACGTCGGACATCCCTACGAGCAGTACTTC.

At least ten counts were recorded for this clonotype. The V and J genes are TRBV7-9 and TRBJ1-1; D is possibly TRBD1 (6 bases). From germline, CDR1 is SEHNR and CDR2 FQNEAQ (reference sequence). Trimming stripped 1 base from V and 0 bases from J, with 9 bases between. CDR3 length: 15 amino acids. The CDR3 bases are TGTGCCAGCAGCTTAGGGGCAGGGGTGAACACTGAAGCTTTCTTT. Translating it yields CASSLGAGVNTEAFF.

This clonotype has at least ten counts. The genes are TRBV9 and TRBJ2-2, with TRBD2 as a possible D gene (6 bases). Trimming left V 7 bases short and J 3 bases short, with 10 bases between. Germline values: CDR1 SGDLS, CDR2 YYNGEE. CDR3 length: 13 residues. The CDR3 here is CASGRTDTGELFF. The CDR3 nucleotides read TGTGCCAGCGGGAGGACGGACACCGGGGAGCTGTTTTTT.

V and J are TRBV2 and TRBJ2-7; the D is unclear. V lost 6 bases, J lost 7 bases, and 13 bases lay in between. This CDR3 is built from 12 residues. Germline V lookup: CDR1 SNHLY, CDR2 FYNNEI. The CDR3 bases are TGTGCCAGCAGGGACCAGGCCTGGGAGCAGTACTTC. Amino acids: CASRDQAWEQYF.

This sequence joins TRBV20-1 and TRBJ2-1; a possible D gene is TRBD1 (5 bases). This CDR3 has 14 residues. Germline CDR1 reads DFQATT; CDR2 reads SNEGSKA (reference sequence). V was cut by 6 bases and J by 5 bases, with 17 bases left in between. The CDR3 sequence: CSATNSETDNEQFF. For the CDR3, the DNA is TGCAGTGCAACGAACTCCGAGACAGACAATGAGCAGTTCTTC.

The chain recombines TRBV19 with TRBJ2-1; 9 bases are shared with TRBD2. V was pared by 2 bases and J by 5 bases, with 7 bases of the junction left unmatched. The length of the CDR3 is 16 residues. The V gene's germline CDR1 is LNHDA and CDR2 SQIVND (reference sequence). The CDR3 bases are TGTGCCAGTAGTATACCAAGGACTAGCGAAGACAATGAGCAGTTCTTC. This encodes CASSIPRTSEDNEQFF.

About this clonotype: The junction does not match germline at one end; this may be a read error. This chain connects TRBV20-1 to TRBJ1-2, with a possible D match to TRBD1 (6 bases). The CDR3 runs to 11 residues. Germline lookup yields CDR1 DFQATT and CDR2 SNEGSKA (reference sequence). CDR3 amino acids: CRTDSLYSYTF. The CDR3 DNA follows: TGCAGAACGGACAGCCTCTATAGCTACACCTTC.

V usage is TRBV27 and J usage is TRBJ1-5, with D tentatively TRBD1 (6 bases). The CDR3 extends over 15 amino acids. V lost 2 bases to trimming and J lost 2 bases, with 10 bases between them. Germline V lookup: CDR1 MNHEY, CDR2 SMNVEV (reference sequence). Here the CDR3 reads CASSLGYRGNQPQHF. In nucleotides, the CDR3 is TGTGCCAGCAGTTTAGGATACAGGGGCAATCAGCCCCAGCATTTT.

The CDR3 bases are TGTGCCAGCAGCGTAGGCGTGATTAGCACAGATACGCAGTATTTT. Its translation: CASSVGVISTDTQYF. The chain recombines TRBV9 with TRBJ2-3; no reliable D call. V lost 0 bases and J lost 0, with 8 bases in between. Germline CDR1 SGDLS, CDR2 YYNGEE. CDR3 length: 15 residues.

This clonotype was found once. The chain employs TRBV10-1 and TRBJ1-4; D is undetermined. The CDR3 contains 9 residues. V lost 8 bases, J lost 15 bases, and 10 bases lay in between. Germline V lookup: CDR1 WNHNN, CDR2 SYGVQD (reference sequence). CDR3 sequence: CASEDTLFF. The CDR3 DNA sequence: TGCGCCAGCGAGGATACATTGTTTTTT.